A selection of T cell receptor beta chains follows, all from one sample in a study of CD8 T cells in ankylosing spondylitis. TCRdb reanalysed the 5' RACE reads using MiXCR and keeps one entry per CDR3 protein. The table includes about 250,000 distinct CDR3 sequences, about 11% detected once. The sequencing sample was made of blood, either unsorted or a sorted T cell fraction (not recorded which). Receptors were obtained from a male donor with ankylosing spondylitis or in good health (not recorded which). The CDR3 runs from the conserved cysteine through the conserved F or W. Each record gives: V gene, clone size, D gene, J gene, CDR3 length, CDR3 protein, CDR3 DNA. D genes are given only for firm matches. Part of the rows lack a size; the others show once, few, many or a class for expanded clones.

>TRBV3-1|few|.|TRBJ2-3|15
CASSQVRSSADTQYF
TGTGCCAGCAGCCAAGTAAGATCGTCGGCGGATACGCAGTATTTT
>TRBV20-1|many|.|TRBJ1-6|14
CSARGDSPGSPLHF
TGCAGTGCTAGAGGCGACTCACCGGGTTCACCCCTCCACTTT
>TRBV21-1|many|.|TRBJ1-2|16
CASSKEPEPDNYGYTF
TGTGCCAGCAGCAAGGAACCCGAGCCTGATAACTATGGCTACACCTTC
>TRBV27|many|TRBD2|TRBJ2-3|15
CASSRLAGGTDTQYF
TGTGCCAGCAGTAGACTAGCGGGAGGCACAGATACGCAGTATTTT
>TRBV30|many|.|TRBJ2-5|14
CAWSVLGLGGTQYF
TGTGCCTGGAGTGTACTAGGACTCGGCGGGACCCAGTACTTC
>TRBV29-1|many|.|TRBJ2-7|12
CSVEETGHEQYF
TGCAGCGTTGAGGAAACGGGGCACGAGCAGTACTTC
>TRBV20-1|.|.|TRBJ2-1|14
CSASGGPPYNEQFF
TGCAGTGCTAGCGGCGGGCCCCCCTACAATGAGCAGTTCTTC
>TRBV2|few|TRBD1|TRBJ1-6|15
CASTPDRAFNSPLHF
TGTGCCAGCACCCCGGACAGGGCTTTTAATTCACCCCTCCACTTT
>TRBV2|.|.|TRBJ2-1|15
CASSVSAISYNEQFF
TGTGCCAGCAGTGTATCAGCGATCTCCTACAATGAGCAGTTCTTC
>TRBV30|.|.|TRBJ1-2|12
CAWSGGIYGYTF
TGTGCCTGGAGTGGAGGGATTTATGGCTACACCTTC
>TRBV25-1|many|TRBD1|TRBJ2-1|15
CASSDRGQGRNEQFF
TGTGCCAGCAGTGATCGAGGACAGGGAAGAAATGAGCAGTTCTTC
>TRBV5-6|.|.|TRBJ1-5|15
CASSSGSNSNQPQHF
TGTGCCAGCAGTTCAGGGTCGAATAGCAATCAGCCCCAGCATTTT
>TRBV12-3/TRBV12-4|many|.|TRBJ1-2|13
CASSLNRNYGYTF
TGTGCCAGCAGTTTAAACAGAAACTATGGCTACACCTTC
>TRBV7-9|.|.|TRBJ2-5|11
CASIREETQYF
TGTGCCAGCATTAGGGAAGAGACCCAGTACTTC
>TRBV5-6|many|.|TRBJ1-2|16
CASSLGWSSSNYGYTF
TGTGCCAGCAGCTTGGGATGGAGCTCCTCTAACTATGGCTACACCTTC
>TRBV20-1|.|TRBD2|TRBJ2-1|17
CSATGLAGHSSYNEQFF
TGCAGTGCTACCGGACTAGCGGGCCATAGCTCCTACAATGAGCAGTTCTTC
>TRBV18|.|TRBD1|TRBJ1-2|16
CASSLGQGAYSNGYTF
TGTGCCAGCTCGCTTGGCCAGGGGGCCTACTCCAATGGCTACACCTTC
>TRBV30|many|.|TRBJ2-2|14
CAFMTRSNTGELFF
TGTGCCTTTATGACACGGTCGAACACCGGGGAGCTGTTTTTT
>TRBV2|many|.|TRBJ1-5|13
CASSDPAGQPQHF
TGTGCCAGCAGTGACCCGGCAGGTCAGCCCCAGCATTTT
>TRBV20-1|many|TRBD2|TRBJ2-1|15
CSARGGSTLRDEQFF
TGCAGTGCTAGAGGCGGGAGTACGTTGCGGGATGAGCAGTTCTTC
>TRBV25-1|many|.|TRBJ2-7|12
CASSKQSYEQYF
TGTGCCAGCAGTAAGCAGTCCTACGAGCAGTACTTC
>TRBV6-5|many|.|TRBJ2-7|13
CASSYKLTYEQYF
TGTGCCAGCAGTTACAAGTTAACCTACGAGCAGTACTTC
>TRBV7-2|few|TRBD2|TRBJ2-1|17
CASSWAVLGLAYNEQFF
TGTGCCAGCAGCTGGGCTGTTCTGGGACTAGCCTACAATGAGCAGTTCTTC
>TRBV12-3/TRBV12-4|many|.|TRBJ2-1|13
CASSYFQHNEQFF
TGTGCCAGCAGTTACTTTCAGCACAATGAGCAGTTCTTC